These T cell receptor beta chains were read from a single sample in a study of T cell changes during pregnancy in multiple sclerosis. The table came from immunoSEQ multiplex PCR; TCRdb's copy has only in-frame clones and leaves some out. The table has about 80,000 clones, about 91% seen once. Material: peripheral blood, obtained before pregnancy. The origin of the receptors is a female donor with multiple sclerosis, enrolled in a pregnancy study. Both conserved end residues are part of each CDR3. Each record gives: CDR3 DNA, CDR3 protein, V gene, J gene, clone size, D gene. A D gene is named only where the DNA matches it firmly. Rows give clone size only sometimes, using once, few, many, or a class for an expanded clone.

CDR3 DNA: TGTGCCAGCAGCTACGCCGGGGGGGCGTCGACAGATACGCAGTATTTT
CDR3 protein: CASSYAGGASTDTQYF
V gene: TRBV13
J gene: TRBJ2-3
clone size: .
D gene: TRBD2

CDR3 DNA: TGTGCCAGCAGCTTAGTCGCAGGGTTCACTGAAGCTTTCTTT
CDR3 protein: CASSLVAGFTEAFF
V gene: TRBV7-2
J gene: TRBJ1-1
clone size: once
D gene: .

CDR3 DNA: TGTGCCAGTAGTTGGACAGGGAGCTCCTACGAGCAGTACTTC
CDR3 protein: CASSWTGSSYEQYF
V gene: TRBV19
J gene: TRBJ2-7
clone size: .
D gene: TRBD1

CDR3 DNA: TGTGCCAGCAGCTGGACCGTGGCGGGGATGAGCATTGGTACGCAGTATTTT
CDR3 protein: CASSWTVAGMSIGTQYF
V gene: TRBV11-2
J gene: TRBJ2-3
clone size: once
D gene: .

CDR3 DNA: TGTGCCAGCAGCTCCGTTTACAGGGCAACTAATGAAAAACTGTTTTTT
CDR3 protein: CASSSVYRATNEKLFF
V gene: TRBV7-9
J gene: TRBJ1-4
clone size: .
D gene: .

CDR3 DNA: TGTGCCAGCAGCGTAGATCCAGGGGCGAACTATGGCTACACCTTC
CDR3 protein: CASSVDPGANYGYTF
V gene: TRBV9
J gene: TRBJ1-2
clone size: .
D gene: .

CDR3 DNA: TGTGCCAGCAGCTTGGCCGTCCAGGGCGGGAATATAGTGGCCAAAAACATTCAGTACTTC
CDR3 protein: CASSLAVQGGNIVAKNIQYF
V gene: TRBV5-4
J gene: TRBJ2-4
clone size: .
D gene: .

CDR3 DNA: TGTGCCAGCAGTCTCGACAGGCCTAGCGGGGGTGAGCAGTTCTTC
CDR3 protein: CASSLDRPSGGEQFF
V gene: TRBV6-5
J gene: TRBJ2-1
clone size: .
D gene: TRBD2

CDR3 DNA: TGTGCCAGCAGCCAAGAGGACAGCTCCTACGAGCAGTACTTC
CDR3 protein: CASSQEDSSYEQYF
V gene: TRBV11-3
J gene: TRBJ2-7
clone size: .
D gene: .

CDR3 DNA: TGTGCCAGTAGTTCGATTGGGGACAGGTTCAACTATGGCTACACCTTC
CDR3 protein: CASSSIGDRFNYGYTF
V gene: TRBV19
J gene: TRBJ1-2
clone size: .
D gene: TRBD1

CDR3 DNA: TGTGCCAGCAGCTTAGAGGGGAATGGCTACACCTTC
CDR3 protein: CASSLEGNGYTF
V gene: TRBV7-9
J gene: TRBJ1-2
clone size: .
D gene: .

CDR3 DNA: TGCGCCAGCTGCTGCGGCCTAAAGGGGGAGACCCAGTACTTC
CDR3 protein: CASCCGLKGETQYF
V gene: TRBV23-1
J gene: TRBJ2-5
clone size: .
D gene: .

CDR3 DNA: TGTGCCAGCAGACGCCGGGACTACACACCCTACGAGCAGTACTTC
CDR3 protein: CASRRRDYTPYEQYF
V gene: TRBV6-5
J gene: TRBJ2-7
clone size: .
D gene: TRBD2

CDR3 DNA: TGCAGCGTTGGGCCCATCGGGGTGGTGGGCACTGAAGCTTTCTTT
CDR3 protein: CSVGPIGVVGTEAFF
V gene: TRBV29-1
J gene: TRBJ1-1
clone size: .
D gene: .

CDR3 DNA: TGTGCCAGCAGCCGGCGGGTTAGCGGGGGTCTCCGGGAGACCCAGTACTTC
CDR3 protein: CASSRRVSGGLRETQYF
V gene: TRBV7-9
J gene: TRBJ2-5
clone size: .
D gene: TRBD2

CDR3 DNA: TGTGCCAGCAGCAACCTGCTTAGCACGCCTAAGCCCCAGCATTTT
CDR3 protein: CASSNLLSTPKPQHF
V gene: TRBV21-1
J gene: TRBJ1-5
clone size: .
D gene: .

CDR3 DNA: TGTGCCAGCAGCCCATTCGGGGGTAGCGTTTACACCGGGGAGCTGTTTTTT
CDR3 protein: CASSPFGGSVYTGELFF
V gene: TRBV5-6
J gene: TRBJ2-2
clone size: .
D gene: .

CDR3 DNA: TGCGCCAGCAGCTTGGTGAACAGGGGTTCACCCCTCCACTTT
CDR3 protein: CASSLVNRGSPLHF
V gene: TRBV5-1
J gene: TRBJ1-6
clone size: .
D gene: TRBD1

CDR3 DNA: TGTGCCAGCACCTTACAGGGGTTGAACACTGAAGCTTTCTTT
CDR3 protein: CASTLQGLNTEAFF
V gene: TRBV2
J gene: TRBJ1-1
clone size: .
D gene: TRBD1

CDR3 DNA: TGCGCCAGCAGCCAAGTTAGGACAGGGAACGGGCTCTATGGCTACACCTTC
CDR3 protein: CASSQVRTGNGLYGYTF
V gene: TRBV4-1
J gene: TRBJ1-2
clone size: .
D gene: TRBD1

CDR3 DNA: TGCGCCAGCAGCGGGGGGACAGACGACCTCTACACCGGGGAGCTGTTTTTT
CDR3 protein: CASSGGTDDLYTGELFF
V gene: TRBV5-1
J gene: TRBJ2-2
clone size: .
D gene: .

CDR3 DNA: TGTGCCAGCAGCGTGTCAGGGGACTATGGCTACACCTTC
CDR3 protein: CASSVSGDYGYTF
V gene: TRBV9
J gene: TRBJ1-2
clone size: .
D gene: .

CDR3 DNA: TGCGCCAGCAGCCGACCCCTAGATGGCTACAATGAGCAGTTCTTC
CDR3 protein: CASSRPLDGYNEQFF
V gene: TRBV10-1
J gene: TRBJ2-1
clone size: .
D gene: .

CDR3 DNA: TGCGCCAGCAGCCAGGGCAGCCAAGAGACCCAGTACTTC
CDR3 protein: CASSQGSQETQYF
V gene: TRBV4-1
J gene: TRBJ2-5
clone size: once
D gene: .

CDR3 DNA: TGCGCCAGCAGACCGGACAGCAACTATAATTCACCCCTCCACTTT
CDR3 protein: CASRPDSNYNSPLHF
V gene: TRBV4-1
J gene: TRBJ1-6
clone size: .
D gene: .

CDR3 DNA: TGTGCCAGCAGCGTCAGGGGGCAAACTGAAGCTTTCTTT
CDR3 protein: CASSVRGQTEAFF
V gene: TRBV5-8
J gene: TRBJ1-1
clone size: .
D gene: TRBD1

CDR3 DNA: TGTGCCAGCAGCGTAGGGGCCGGAAACTACGAGCAGTACTTC
CDR3 protein: CASSVGAGNYEQYF
V gene: TRBV9
J gene: TRBJ2-7
clone size: .
D gene: .

CDR3 DNA: TGTGCCAGCAGCTCGCCCCTTAGCGGGGGAACCTACAATGAGCAGTTCTTC
CDR3 protein: CASSSPLSGGTYNEQFF
V gene: TRBV13
J gene: TRBJ2-1
clone size: .
D gene: TRBD2

CDR3 DNA: TGTGCCAGTGGCTCCCAAGCGAACACCGGGGAGCTGTTTTTT
CDR3 protein: CASGSQANTGELFF
V gene: TRBV19
J gene: TRBJ2-2
clone size: .
D gene: .

CDR3 DNA: TGCGCCAGCAGCCGGGGGGGGGCGCTCTCCTACGAGCAGTACTTC
CDR3 protein: CASSRGGALSYEQYF
V gene: TRBV4-1
J gene: TRBJ2-7
clone size: .
D gene: .

CDR3 DNA: TGTGCCAGCAGTCCCGGGACAGACACAGATACGCAGTATTTT
CDR3 protein: CASSPGTDTDTQYF
V gene: TRBV6-5
J gene: TRBJ2-3
clone size: .
D gene: TRBD1

CDR3 DNA: TGCAGCGCATCGACAGTTAACGAGCAGTACTTC
CDR3 protein: CSASTVNEQYF
V gene: TRBV29-1
J gene: TRBJ2-7
clone size: .
D gene: .

CDR3 DNA: TGTGCCAGCAGTGAATCTTTTGGCGGCTACGAGCAGTACTTC
CDR3 protein: CASSESFGGYEQYF
V gene: TRBV6-1
J gene: TRBJ2-7
clone size: .
D gene: .

CDR3 DNA: TGTGCCAGCAGCACAGGCGGCGGGAACAATGAGCAGTTCTTC
CDR3 protein: CASSTGGGNNEQFF
V gene: TRBV9
J gene: TRBJ2-1
clone size: .
D gene: .

CDR3 DNA: TGTGCCAGCAGCTTAAGAGGGAAAAATGAGCAGTTCTTC
CDR3 protein: CASSLRGKNEQFF
V gene: TRBV11-3
J gene: TRBJ2-1
clone size: .
D gene: .

CDR3 DNA: TGTGCCAGCACCCCCGGGGTGCGGGGGGGGGAGACCCAGTACTTC
CDR3 protein: CASTPGVRGGETQYF
V gene: TRBV27
J gene: TRBJ2-5
clone size: .
D gene: TRBD2

CDR3 DNA: TGTGCCAGCAGCAAAGGGTGGCGGGGGGGCCCGAATGAGCAGTTCTTC
CDR3 protein: CASSKGWRGGPNEQFF
V gene: TRBV21-1
J gene: TRBJ2-1
clone size: .
D gene: .

CDR3 DNA: TGCGCCAGCAGCCTGCGGACTAGCGGAGAGACCCAGTACTTC
CDR3 protein: CASSLRTSGETQYF
V gene: TRBV5-1
J gene: TRBJ2-5
clone size: .
D gene: TRBD2

CDR3 DNA: TGTGCCAGCAGTGTCCGCATCCGGGACAGTGGGGCAGGAAACACCATATATTTT
CDR3 protein: CASSVRIRDSGAGNTIYF
V gene: TRBV6-1
J gene: TRBJ1-3
clone size: once
D gene: TRBD1

CDR3 DNA: TGTGCCAGCAGCGCCCAGGGTGATGGCTACACCTTC
CDR3 protein: CASSAQGDGYTF
V gene: TRBV2
J gene: TRBJ1-2
clone size: .
D gene: .

CDR3 DNA: TGTGCCAGCAGGTCAGAAGGGGTGAACACCGGGGAGCTGTTTTTT
CDR3 protein: CASRSEGVNTGELFF
V gene: TRBV2
J gene: TRBJ2-2
clone size: .
D gene: .

CDR3 DNA: TGTGCCAGCAGCCGGACTAGCGTCGTTAATGAGCAGTTCTTC
CDR3 protein: CASSRTSVVNEQFF
V gene: TRBV4-2
J gene: TRBJ2-1
clone size: .
D gene: TRBD2

CDR3 DNA: TGTGCCAGCTCCTGGGCGGGGGGCGACACAGATACGCAGTATTTT
CDR3 protein: CASSWAGGDTDTQYF
V gene: TRBV25-1
J gene: TRBJ2-3
clone size: .
D gene: TRBD2

CDR3 DNA: TGTGCCAGCAGCTTAATCGGACAGGGTTACGAGCAGTACTTC
CDR3 protein: CASSLIGQGYEQYF
V gene: TRBV7-8
J gene: TRBJ2-7
clone size: .
D gene: TRBD1

CDR3 DNA: TGTGCCAGCAGTGACTCGCCAGGGGGCTATGGCTACACCTTC
CDR3 protein: CASSDSPGGYGYTF
V gene: TRBV6-4
J gene: TRBJ1-2
clone size: .
D gene: TRBD1

CDR3 DNA: TGCAGCGTCTCGGGGGGGTTAAGGCGGGGGACCACAGATACGCAGTATTTT
CDR3 protein: CSVSGGLRRGTTDTQYF
V gene: TRBV29-1
J gene: TRBJ2-3
clone size: .
D gene: TRBD2

CDR3 DNA: TGCGCCAGCAGCTTGGTCAACAACAGGGACGAGCAGTACTTC
CDR3 protein: CASSLVNNRDEQYF
V gene: TRBV5-1
J gene: TRBJ2-7
clone size: .
D gene: .

CDR3 DNA: TGTGCCAGCAGCTTAGCAGGACTATCTGGAAACACCATATATTTT
CDR3 protein: CASSLAGLSGNTIYF
V gene: TRBV9
J gene: TRBJ1-3
clone size: .
D gene: .

CDR3 DNA: TGTGCCAGCAGTTCGGGACAGGGAGGGGAAGAGACCCAGTACTTC
CDR3 protein: CASSSGQGGEETQYF
V gene: TRBV6-6
J gene: TRBJ2-5
clone size: .
D gene: TRBD1

CDR3 DNA: TGTGCCAGCAGCCCCCTGACAGGGTTAGGCGAGCAGTACTTC
CDR3 protein: CASSPLTGLGEQYF
V gene: TRBV5-4
J gene: TRBJ2-7
clone size: .
D gene: TRBD1

CDR3 DNA: TGTGCCAGCAGCTCCTCGGACAGTCCCTACGAGCAGTACTTC
CDR3 protein: CASSSSDSPYEQYF
V gene: TRBV11-2
J gene: TRBJ2-7
clone size: .
D gene: .

CDR3 DNA: TGTGCCAGCAGCGTAGAAGGGACAGGGAAAGAGACCCAGTACTTC
CDR3 protein: CASSVEGTGKETQYF
V gene: TRBV9
J gene: TRBJ2-5
clone size: .
D gene: TRBD1

CDR3 DNA: TGTGCCAGCAGTAGCGCCTTCTCTGGGGCCAACGTCCTGACTTTC
CDR3 protein: CASSSAFSGANVLTF
V gene: TRBV4-2
J gene: TRBJ2-6
clone size: .
D gene: .